This entry concerns a single T cell receptor (beta chain). The data originate from a study of T cell clones after liver transplantation. Repertoires were generated with immunoSEQ multiplex PCR, while TCRdb's copy carries only in-frame clones and drops some. The data show 65,000 to 95,000 clones, under 90% seen once. The source of this sequence is a human donor who received a liver transplant. The starting material was CD4+ T cells from blood, obtained before liver transplant.

In nucleotides, the CDR3 is TGTGCCAGCAGCCAAGAGGCGACAGGGGTTAGTACTGGCTACACCTTC. It yields the protein CASSQEATGVSTGYTF. The chain couples TRBV4-2 to TRBJ1-2; 8 bases fit TRBD1. Germline V CDR1 and CDR2: LGHNA, YNFKEQ. Trimming at V came to 0 bases and at J to 7 bases, leaving 10 bases not matched to a gene. The CDR3 sequence is 16 residues long.